One and the same sample provided the 27 T cell receptor beta chains below, sequenced in a study of cytomegalovirus exposure and HLA in healthy donors (TCRdb year 2017). Receptor libraries were prepared by the immunoSEQ multiplex PCR assay. For the multiplex PCR, a mixture combining 60 forward primers for TCR Vbeta segments and 13 reverse primers for TCR Jbeta segments was used. TCRdb limited this immuneACCESS table to in-frame rearrangements with V and J called. A share of clones is missing; checked studies link under half to unresolved V genes, and the rest is unexplained. This sample is represented by around 190,000 clones; about 90% of them were singletons. Approximately 1.1% of the sample is held by the ten biggest clonotypes. Sequencing was carried out using PBMCs. The source of these receptors is a boy aged 2 to 9 in good health and CMV-seronegative.

This clone is a singleton in its sample. The chain uses TRBV9 and TRBJ1-2; D ambiguous. There are 14 residues in the CDR3. Trimming cost V 4 bases and J 7 bases, with 17 bases left between them. Germline V lookup: CDR1 SGDLS, CDR2 YYNGEE. This CDR3 reads CASSPRGVLSGYTF. As DNA, the CDR3 is TGTGCCAGCAGCCCGCGGGGAGTTTTAAGTGGCTACACCTTC.

The gene calls are TRBV28 and TRBJ1-2; D is possibly TRBD1 (6 bases). V lost 5 bases and J lost 8, with 12 bases in between. Germline V gene sequence: CDR1 MDHEN, CDR2 SYDVKM. The CDR3 has 12 amino acids. The CDR3 DNA reads as TGTGCCAGCAGTCTAGGGGGTGAGGGCTACACCTTC. Its translation is CASSLGGEGYTF.

This chain uses TRBV30 with TRBJ1-1; possible D gene TRBD1, 5 bases. V lost 7 bases to trimming and J lost 0 bases, with 9 bases between them. This CDR3 region has 12 residues. CDR1 is GTSNPN, CDR2 SVGIG, per germline (reference sequence). CDR3: CASDRLNTEAFF. The CDR3 DNA reads as TGTGCCTCAGACAGACTGAACACTGAAGCTTTCTTT.

V usage is TRBV4-2 and J usage is TRBJ2-7, with 11 positions matching TRBD1. The CDR3 runs 15 residues. After removal of 4 bases from V and 2 bases from J, the junction contained 4 bases not matched to a gene. Germline assignment: CDR1 LGHNA and CDR2 YNFKEQ. The CDR3 bases are TGTGCCAGCAGCCTGGGACAGGGGGACCCCTACGAGCAGTACTTC. It encodes CASSLGQGDPYEQYF.

This chain connects TRBV27 to TRBJ2-3, with 11 bases matching TRBD2. V dropped 6 bases and J dropped 1; count of bases not matched to a gene: 6. The germline V gene encodes CDR1 MNHEY and CDR2 SMNVEV (reference sequence). The CDR3 runs to 16 residues. The CDR3 DNA reads TGTGCCAGCAGCACTAGCGGGAGCCGGGGCACAGATACGCAGTATTTT. Translating it yields CASSTSGSRGTDTQYF.

This chain links TRBV27 with TRBJ2-1, with TRBD2 matching 7 bases. The V gene end was trimmed by 1 base and the J gene end by 6 bases; junction bases not matched to a gene: 9. Germline V gives CDR1 MNHEY, CDR2 SMNVEV (reference sequence). The CDR3 runs to 16 residues. CDR3 bases: TGTGCCAGCAGTTTATTTGGACTAGTTCTCCGCAATGAGCAGTTCTTC. This translates into CASSLFGLVLRNEQFF.

V is TRBV12-2 and J is TRBJ2-2; the DNA was not used to check the table's D call, TRBD1. TRBV12-2 is listed as a pseudogene. The CDR3 is made up of 17 amino acids. CDR3: CASRVLRDIAFAGELFF. The CDR3 DNA sequence: TGTGCAAGTCGCGTCCTCCGGGACATCGCTTTCGCCGGGGAGCTGTTTTTT.

This chain uses TRBV6-1 with TRBJ1-1, with no clear D. CDR1 and CDR2 (germline): MNHNS, SASEGT. This CDR3 region has 12 residues. V was pared by 10 bases and J by 4 bases, with 13 bases between. The CDR3 protein is CATYRVGTEAFF. CDR3 DNA: TGTGCCACCTACAGAGTAGGCACTGAAGCTTTCTTT.

The V gene is TRBV15, the J gene TRBJ2-7; D may be TRBD2 (6 bases). From germline, CDR1 is LNHNV and CDR2 YYDKDF (reference sequence). V lost 1 base and J 2 bases, leaving 9 bases between the germline ends. The CDR3 is made up of 14 amino acids. The CDR3 DNA follows: TGTGCCACCAGCAGAGGGGGGGTCACCTACGAGCAGTACTTC. As protein: CATSRGGVTYEQYF.

J is TRBJ2-5 and V is TRBV28, with D unresolved. The length of the CDR3 is 13 residues. CDR1 and CDR2 (germline): MDHEN, SYDVKM. Trimming stripped 8 bases from V and 2 bases from J, with 12 bases between. The CDR3 protein is CASGTKLQETQYF. In nucleotides, the CDR3 is TGTGCCAGCGGAACTAAGCTACAAGAGACCCAGTACTTC.

The chain links TRBV5-1 to TRBJ1-4, with a weak D call TRBD1 (5 bases). Trimming left V 5 bases short and J 5 bases short, with 10 bases between. In germline, CDR1 is SGHRS, CDR2 YFSETQ. The length of the CDR3 is 13 residues. The CDR3 here is CASRMDMNEKLFF. DNA of the CDR3: TGCGCCAGCAGGATGGACATGAATGAAAAACTGTTTTTT.

The rearrangement links TRBV9 to TRBJ2-2; D is undetermined. The germline V gene has CDR1 SGDLS and CDR2 YYNGEE. V shed 0 bases and J shed 1 base, with 4 bases lying between them. This CDR3 is built from 14 residues. CDR3 sequence reads: CASSVALNTGELFF. The CDR3 DNA is TGTGCCAGCAGCGTAGCTTTGAACACCGGGGAGCTGTTTTTT.

The chain couples TRBV7-8 to TRBJ2-5; D ambiguous. V gave up 7 bases and J gave up 4 bases, with 19 bases separating them. The CDR3 spans 15 residues. CDR1 and CDR2 (germline): SGHVS, FQNEAQ. In DNA form, the CDR3 reads TGTGCCAGCATCAAAGTTGACTCCGTGGCAGAGACCCAGTACTTC. This translates into CASIKVDSVAETQYF.

The genes are TRBV7-9 and TRBJ2-1, with TRBD1 identical over 7 bases. The CDR3 loop spans 12 amino acids. Germline CDR1 is SEHNR and CDR2 is FQNEAQ (reference sequence). V shed 2 bases, J shed 10 bases, and the junction held 2 bases outside the gene matches. CDR3 residues: CASSLTGQEQFF. CDR3 nucleotides: TGTGCCAGCAGCTTAACGGGACAGGAGCAGTTCTTC.

This clone has just one count. The V call is TRBV18, the J call TRBJ1-1, with 7 nucleotides matching TRBD1. The germline CDR1 and CDR2 sequences are KGHSH and LQKENI. V was clipped by 7 bases and J by 1 base; unmatched bases: 9. This CDR3 is built from 15 residues. The CDR3 is CASFFAGTANTEAFF. The CDR3 region has the DNA TGTGCCAGCTTCTTCGCCGGGACAGCGAACACTGAAGCTTTCTTT.

The rearrangement links TRBV19 to TRBJ2-3, with 13 bases matching TRBD2. This CDR3 is built from 15 residues. Germline V CDR1 and CDR2: LNHDA, SQIVND (reference sequence). The V segment lost 4 bases and the J segment 3 bases; nucleotides outside the gene matches: 1. DNA of the CDR3: TGTGCCAGTAGTACGGGACTAGCGGGAACAGATACGCAGTATTTT. This translates into CASSTGLAGTDTQYF.

The genes are TRBV30 and TRBJ1-1; tentative D call: TRBD1 (5 bases). Trimming removed 6 bases at V and 5 bases at J, with 19 bases between. The CDR3 length is 14 residues. Germline CDR1 is GTSNPN and CDR2 is SVGIG (reference sequence). The CDR3 here is CACLFQGFRTEAFF. The CDR3, as DNA: TGTGCCTGTCTATTCCAGGGTTTTAGGACTGAAGCTTTCTTT.

The V and J genes are TRBV5-1 and TRBJ2-7; TRBD2 matches at 7 bases. The germline V gene encodes CDR1 SGHRS and CDR2 YFSETQ. J gave up 0 bases and V 3 bases, and 21 bases lay outside the gene matches. The CDR3 consists of 20 residues. The CDR3 region is CASSSIGAGPGLADSYEQYF. The CDR3, as DNA: TGCGCCAGCAGCTCGATCGGGGCAGGCCCAGGGCTAGCGGACTCCTACGAGCAGTACTTC.

The chain couples TRBV7-9 to TRBJ2-1; 8 nucleotides agree with TRBD2. The length of the CDR3 is 14 residues. The J segment lost 4 bases and the V segment lost 3 bases, leaving 2 bases of the junction unmatched. Germline V CDR1 and CDR2: SEHNR, FQNEAQ (reference sequence). This chain's CDR3 is CASSFTSGYNEQFF. For the CDR3, the DNA is TGTGCCAGCAGCTTCACTAGCGGTTACAATGAGCAGTTCTTC.

The genes are TRBV12-5 and TRBJ1-1; no firm D call. Trimming removed 7 bases at V and 5 bases at J, with 20 bases between. Germline CDR1 is LGHNT and CDR2 is FRNRAP. This CDR3 is 15 amino acids long. CDR3 nucleotide sequence: TGTGCTAGTGTTATTGGGCCCGCGAGCCCTACTGAAGCTTTCTTT. Its translation: CASVIGPASPTEAFF.

The genes are TRBV9 and TRBJ2-2, with 8 positions matching TRBD1. There are 19 residues in the CDR3. Trimming took 8 bases from V and 3 from J; bases not matched to a gene: 21. Germline lookup yields CDR1 SGDLS and CDR2 YYNGEE. Written as DNA, the CDR3 is TGTGCCAGGTCTCCGGAAAGACAGGGGCGAGTTTGGGACACCGGGGAGCTGTTTTTT. Its translation: CARSPERQGRVWDTGELFF.

The chain employs TRBV14 and TRBJ1-5, with D unclear. The CDR3 has 13 residues. Per the germline V gene, CDR1 is SGHDN and CDR2 is FVKESK. The V end was cut by 1 base, the J end by 3 bases, with 4 bases between. CDR3 DNA sequence: TGTGCCAGCAGCCAAGGCGTCAATCAGCCCCAGCATTTT. This codes for CASSQGVNQPQHF.

J is TRBJ2-3 and V is TRBV4-1; 7 positions match TRBD2. Germline assignment: CDR1 MGHRA and CDR2 YSYEKL. This CDR3 is 17 amino acids long. J lost 1 base, V lost 0 bases, and 7 bases had no gene match. CDR3 nucleotide sequence: TGCGCCAGCAGCCAAGAAATTGGGGGGGGTCGCACAGATACGCAGTATTTT. It translates to CASSQEIGGGRTDTQYF.

The chain joins TRBV21-1 to TRBJ2-7; the D segment call TRBD2 is taken from the table without a DNA check. TRBV21-1 is tagged as a pseudogene. The length of the CDR3 is 13 residues. As DNA, the CDR3 is TGTGCCAGCACCCCACGGGAGGTCTACGAGCAGTACTTC. Translated: CASTPREVYEQYF.

The chain carries TRBV27 and TRBJ1-1, with D maybe TRBD1 (6 bases). V lost 7 bases to trimming and J lost 7 bases, with 22 bases between them. Germline CDR1 reads MNHEY; CDR2 reads SMNVEV (reference sequence). There are 15 residues in the CDR3. CDR3 loop: CASTPLGGGLVEAFF. CDR3 sequence (DNA): TGTGCCAGCACCCCTCTCGGTGGGGGCTTGGTTGAAGCTTTCTTT.

This clone was counted once. The chain links TRBV5-1 to TRBJ2-7; 10 bases are shared with TRBD2. Trimming cost V 4 bases and J 1 base; bases outside gene matches: 14. The CDR3 spans 18 residues. From germline, CDR1 is SGHRS and CDR2 YFSETQ. CDR3 loop: CASSPLVASGGKSYEQYF. The CDR3 DNA follows: TGCGCCAGCAGCCCTTTAGTGGCTAGCGGGGGTAAGTCCTACGAGCAGTACTTC. Filled out from reference TRBV5-1 and TRBJ2-7, the complete variable domain reads KAGVTQTPRYLIKTRGQQVTLSCSPISGHRSVSWYQQTPGQGLQFLFEYFSETQRNKGNFPGRFSGRQFSNSRSEMNVSTLELGDSALYLCASSPLVASGGKSYEQYFGPGTRLTVT.

The V and J genes are TRBV28 and TRBJ2-5; a possible D gene is TRBD2 (5 bases). CDR3 length: 11 residues. The V end lost 7 bases, the J end lost 5 bases, and 8 bases lay between the germline ends. Per the germline V gene, CDR1 is MDHEN and CDR2 is SYDVKM. The CDR3 is CASNSEETQYF. DNA of the CDR3: TGTGCCAGCAATAGCGAGGAGACCCAGTACTTC.